A single sample is the source of the 28 T cell receptor beta chains below, sequenced in a study of somatic mutations in cytotoxic T cells in rheumatoid arthritis. Using immunoSEQ multiplex PCR, the repertoire was profiled, and TCRdb retains in-frame clones only, with some absent. Among about 30,000 clones listed, 82% were seen once. The sequenced sample was CD8+ T cells sorted from blood. The receptors here all came from an adult with rheumatoid arthritis.

This clone was found a few times. The chain employs TRBV4-3 and TRBJ2-2; 12 nucleotides match TRBD2. After removal of 5 bases from V and 10 bases from J, the junction contained 5 bases not matched to a gene. Germline CDR1 and CDR2: LGHNA and YSLEER. This CDR3 has 14 residues. The CDR3 loop is CASSETSGGAELFF. The CDR3 nucleotides are TGCGCCAGCAGCGAGACTAGCGGGGGCGCGGAGCTGTTTTTT.

The chain has TRBV30 and TRBJ2-1, with D perhaps TRBD1 or TRBD2 (5 bases each). The CDR3 has 15 residues. Trimming removed 3 bases from V and 0 bases from J, with 12 bases in between. Germline CDR1 is GTSNPN and CDR2 is SVGIG (reference sequence). CDR3 bases: TGTGCCTGGAGCCCGGGACCTAGCTCCTACAATGAGCAGTTCTTC. The encoded protein is CAWSPGPSSYNEQFF.

CDR3 in DNA: TGTGCCAGCAGTGAAGCTCAATGGACTAGAAGGATAGAGACCCAGTACTTC. Translation gives CASSEAQWTRRIETQYF. The V call is TRBV6-1, the J call TRBJ2-5; 7 bases line up with TRBD2. The CDR3 is 17 residues long. Germline V CDR1 and CDR2: MNHNS, SASEGT. V gave up 0 bases and J gave up 4 bases; unmatched junction bases: 11.

The chain links TRBV19 to TRBJ1-6, with D uncertain. The CDR3 is 16 amino acids. Germline V CDR1 and CDR2: LNHDA, SQIVND (reference sequence). V was shortened by 4 bases and J by 0 bases, with 10 bases between the two germline ends. In DNA form, the CDR3 reads TGTGCCAGTAGTAGCGTTGATAGCTCCTATAATTCACCCCTCCACTTT. It encodes CASSSVDSSYNSPLHF.

The chain carries TRBV18 and TRBJ2-2, with D tentatively TRBD1 (6 bases). The germline gives CDR1 KGHSH, CDR2 LQKENI. CDR3 size: 16 residues. V was clipped by 3 bases and J by 3 bases, with 14 bases between them. In nucleotides, the CDR3 is TGTGCCAGCTCACCGAGACAGGAACGCGACACCGGGGAGCTGTTTTTT. It yields the protein CASSPRQERDTGELFF.

V and J are TRBV16 and TRBJ2-1; weak D call: TRBD1 (8 bases). The germline V gene has CDR1 KGHSY and CDR2 FQNENV. This CDR3 contains 17 residues. V was pared by 0 bases and J by 8 bases, with 20 bases between. The CDR3 DNA sequence: TGTGCCAGCAGCCAATCCACAGGGGGAGGGCCCCCGTATGAGCAGTTCTTC. This sequence encodes CASSQSTGGGPPYEQFF.

The chain recombines TRBV21-1 with TRBJ2-6; no check of the table's D call, TRBD1, against the DNA was made. TRBV21-1 is described as a pseudogene. The CDR3 consists of 16 residues. The CDR3 DNA reads as TGTGCCAGCAGCAGAGGAGGGGGCCCTGGGGCCAACGTCCTGACTTTC. Protein sequence: CASSRGGGPGANVLTF.

This clone was seen only a few times. V is TRBV19 and J is TRBJ1-1, with unresolved D. CDR3 length equals 13 residues. Trimming took 1 base from V and 5 from J, leaving 8 bases between them. Looked up from germline, CDR1 is LNHDA and CDR2 is SQIVND (reference sequence). In DNA form, the CDR3 reads TGTGCCAGTAGTATAGTTTCGGGAACTGAAGCTTTCTTT. Residues: CASSIVSGTEAFF.

The rearrangement uses TRBV6-1 and TRBJ2-7, with D unresolved. CDR3 size: 12 residues. CDR1 is MNHNS, CDR2 SASEGT, per germline. V was pared by 2 bases and J by 4 bases, with 6 bases between. For the CDR3, the DNA is TGTGCCAGCAGTGAAACCAGTTACGAGCAGTACTTC. Translation gives CASSETSYEQYF.

This chain uses TRBV7-6 with TRBJ2-7; D unclear. V lost 5 bases and J 4 bases, leaving 15 bases between the germline ends. The germline V gene encodes CDR1 SGHVS and CDR2 FNYEAQ. The CDR3 extends over 14 amino acids. The CDR3 is CASSPTDGAYEQYF. The CDR3 DNA reads as TGTGCCAGCAGCCCCACGGACGGTGCTTACGAGCAGTACTTC.

For this clone: Different DNA sequences within this sample yield the same CDR3. The CDR3 DNA sequence: TGCAGCGGGGGGGGCACTGAAGCTTTCTTT. Its translation is CSGGGTEAFF. V is TRBV29-1 and J is TRBJ1-1; perhaps TRBD1 as D (5 bases). Germline values: CDR1 SQVTM, CDR2 ANQGSEA. The CDR3 sequence is 10 residues long. V was shortened by 7 bases and J by 4 bases, with 7 bases between the two germline ends.

As DNA, the CDR3 is TGTGCCAGCAGCGTCGAGATGGGGGCCTACCACCAAGAGACCCAGTACTTC. Translated, it gives CASSVEMGAYHQETQYF. V and J are TRBV9 and TRBJ2-5, with TRBD1 as a possible D gene (6 bases). Per germline, CDR1 SGDLS and CDR2 YYNGEE. With 2 bases removed from V and 0 bases from J, the gap between germline ends came to 17 bases. The CDR3 covers 17 residues.

This chain joins TRBV6-6 and TRBJ2-2, with 10 bases lining up with TRBD2. This CDR3 is built from 16 residues. V lost 5 bases and J lost 6; bases outside the gene matches: 9. Germline V gene lookup returns CDR1 MNHNY and CDR2 SVGAGI (reference sequence). The CDR3 region has the DNA TGTGCCAGCAGTCCCCCGGCTAGCGGGAGCTCCGGGGAGCTGTTTTTT. This gives the protein CASSPPASGSSGELFF.

This chain connects TRBV27 to TRBJ2-7; 10 bases map to TRBD2. V shed 6 bases, J shed 3 bases, and the junction held 2 bases outside the gene matches. The CDR3 runs to 13 residues. Germline values: CDR1 MNHEY, CDR2 SMNVEV (reference sequence). CDR3 loop: CASRLAGHYEQYF. As DNA, the CDR3 is TGTGCCAGCAGACTAGCGGGGCACTACGAGCAGTACTTC.

This sequence joins TRBV6-1 and TRBJ2-1; the match to TRBD1 covers 8 bases. CDR3 size: 13 residues. Per the germline V gene, CDR1 is MNHNS and CDR2 is SASEGT. V was pared by 8 bases and J by 8 bases, with 8 bases of the junction left unmatched. The CDR3 bases are TGTGCCAGCCGGGACAGGTTTATGGATGAGCAGTTCTTC. It codes for CASRDRFMDEQFF.

The V call is TRBV11-1, the J call TRBJ2-1, with 8 nucleotides matching TRBD1. Per germline, CDR1 SGHAT and CDR2 FQDESV (reference sequence). CDR3 size: 16 residues. The V segment lost 1 base and the J segment 9 bases; nucleotides outside the gene matches: 11. CDR3 protein: CASSLDVEDRVFEQFF. CDR3 nucleotide sequence: TGTGCCAGCAGCTTAGACGTGGAGGACAGGGTGTTTGAGCAGTTCTTC.

The count of this clone is one. The genes are TRBV30 and TRBJ1-1, with TRBD1 as a possible D gene (5 bases). This CDR3 spans 16 amino acids. Germline CDR1 is GTSNPN and CDR2 is SVGIG (reference sequence). The ends were cut back, 3 bases at V and 1 base at J, with 18 bases in the middle. CDR3 sequence: CAWRVSFREANTEAFF. CDR3 DNA sequence: TGTGCCTGGAGGGTGAGCTTCAGGGAGGCGAACACTGAAGCTTTCTTT.

The gene calls are TRBV4-1 and TRBJ1-2; D is undetermined. The germline CDR1 and CDR2 sequences are MGHRA and YSYEKL. Trimming left V 3 bases short and J 2 bases short, with 10 bases between. The CDR3 totals 14 residues. CDR3 amino acids: CASSQVSQNYGYTF. For the CDR3, the DNA is TGCGCCAGCAGCCAGGTGTCACAGAACTATGGCTACACCTTC.

The gene calls are TRBV9 and TRBJ1-4; D gene ambiguous. The CDR3 length is 15 residues. With 3 bases removed from V and 3 bases from J, the gap between germline ends came to 12 bases. The germline V gene encodes CDR1 SGDLS and CDR2 YYNGEE. The CDR3 coding sequence is TGTGCCAGCAGCGACGGAAGACGAGCTAATGAAAAACTGTTTTTT. Translating gives CASSDGRRANEKLFF.

J is TRBJ2-7 and V is TRBV27; a possible D gene is TRBD1 (6 bases). The CDR3 is 13 residues long. Trimming stripped 3 bases from V and 1 base from J, with 7 bases between. Germline V lookup: CDR1 MNHEY, CDR2 SMNVEV (reference sequence). CDR3 loop: CASSLRGSYEQYF. In DNA form, the CDR3 reads TGTGCCAGCAGTTTGAGGGGGTCCTACGAGCAGTACTTC.

The chain employs TRBV9 and TRBJ1-1; 9 bases are a match to TRBD1. The CDR3 is 17 residues long. The junction had 13 bases not matched to a gene; V was cut back by 2 bases and J by 5 bases. Germline CDR1 SGDLS, CDR2 YYNGEE. The CDR3 loop is CASSVGGTGFRGTEAFF. In nucleotides, the CDR3 is TGTGCCAGCAGCGTCGGAGGGACAGGGTTCCGGGGGACTGAAGCTTTCTTT.

As regards this clone: A junction end diverges from the germline sequence, so it may reflect a read error. The CDR3 region has the DNA TGTGCCAGCAGTTATCTCCCGGGGCGGGGTAGAAACTTC. Its translation: CASSYLPGRGRNF. The chain carries TRBV6-6 and TRBJ2-4; a weak D match, TRBD2 (6 bases). The germline gives CDR1 MNHNY, CDR2 SVGAGI (reference sequence). The CDR3 spans 13 residues.

CDR3 sequence (DNA): TGTGCCAGCAGACCGGACAGCTCCTACGAGCAGTACTTC. Its translation: CASRPDSSYEQYF. The chain links TRBV7-9 to TRBJ2-7, with D tentatively TRBD1 (6 bases). Deletions cut 6 bases from V and 0 bases from J, with 9 bases between. CDR3 length equals 13 residues. Germline loops: CDR1 SEHNR, CDR2 FQNEAQ (reference sequence).

By its share, this clone is medium-sized. The chain joins TRBV4-3 to TRBJ2-7; D is ambiguous. Germline-derived CDR1 and CDR2 are LGHNA and YSLEER. V dropped 1 base and J dropped 2 bases, with 15 bases sitting between them. The CDR3 covers 16 residues. The CDR3 DNA reads as TGCGCCAGCAGCCAAGGACAAGGTGATAGTGCCTACGAGCAGTACTTC. Translation gives CASSQGQGDSAYEQYF.

This sequence joins TRBV4-2 and TRBJ2-7; 12 positions agree with TRBD1. CDR3 length: 16 residues. In germline, CDR1 is LGHNA, CDR2 YNFKEQ. V shed 4 bases, J shed 2 bases, and the junction held 6 bases outside the gene matches. For the CDR3, the DNA is TGTGCCAGCAGCCTCTCCCGGGACAGGGGGCCCTACGAGCAGTACTTC. Protein: CASSLSRDRGPYEQYF.

The chain couples TRBV7-2 to TRBJ2-1; D gene uncertain. CDR3 length equals 15 residues. The V gene's germline CDR1 is SGHTA and CDR2 FQGNSA. The germline V and J ends were trimmed by 1 base and 1 base, with 8 bases remaining between them. CDR3 sequence (DNA): TGTGCCAGCAGCTTAGATGAAAGGTCCTACAATGAGCAGTTCTTC. Translating it yields CASSLDERSYNEQFF.

This chain uses TRBV19 with TRBJ1-2; D is possibly TRBD1 (6 bases). CDR1 is LNHDA and CDR2 is SQIVND in the germline V gene (reference sequence). This CDR3 contains 13 residues. V dropped 7 bases and J dropped 6 bases, with 15 bases sitting between them. Here the CDR3 DNA reads TGTGCCAGTACGGGGCGGACAGACGATGGCTACACCTTC. It encodes CASTGRTDDGYTF.

This clone appeared a few times. The V and J genes are TRBV19 and TRBJ2-1; perhaps TRBD2 as D (6 bases). Trimming took 6 bases from V and 9 from J, leaving 12 bases between them. Germline values: CDR1 LNHDA, CDR2 SQIVND (reference sequence). The CDR3 length is 12 residues. The CDR3 reads CASRLGGSEQFF. The CDR3 DNA is TGTGCCAGTAGGTTGGGGGGAAGTGAGCAGTTCTTC.